A selection of T cell receptor beta chains follows, all from one sample in a study of T cell repertoires in enteric fever. TCRdb used MiXCR to reprocess the reads, holding one entry per CDR3 protein. The sample yields around 1,600 distinct CDR3 sequences, about 35% seen once. Sequenced material: CCR7- CD38- CD4+ T cells from PBMCs. Receptors were obtained from a human donor with Salmonella enteric fever, either typhoid or paratyphoid (not recorded which). CDR3s include the opening cysteine and the closing phenylalanine or tryptophan. Fields, in order: clone size, J gene, V gene, D gene, CDR3 protein, CDR3 DNA. D genes are given only for firm matches. Expanded clones get a size class; other rows say once, few or many, or leave the size out.

few TRBJ2-7 TRBV21-1 - CASIRTALSYEQYF TGTGCCAGCATAAGGACAGCGTTATCCTACGAGCAGTACTTC
- TRBJ2-3 TRBV5-1 TRBD2 CASSYGLAGAGDTQYF TGCGCCAGCAGCTACGGACTAGCGGGAGCGGGGGATACGCAGTATTTT
few TRBJ1-2 TRBV7-9 - CASSSSRRFYGYTF TGTGCCAGCAGCTCCAGTAGGCGGTTCTATGGCTACACCTTC
- TRBJ2-7 TRBV18 - CASSWDEYEQYF TGTGCCAGCTCATGGGACGAATACGAGCAGTACTTC
- TRBJ2-7 TRBV7-9 - CASMRFGANYEQYF TGTGCCAGCATGAGGTTTGGGGCCAACTACGAGCAGTACTTC
- TRBJ2-2 TRBV7-2 - CASSLLGPGELFF TGTGCCAGCAGCTTATTAGGACCCGGGGAGCTGTTTTTT
- TRBJ2-2 TRBV29-1 - CSAERGAGELFF TGCAGCGCCGAACGAGGCGCCGGGGAGCTGTTTTTT
- TRBJ1-2 TRBV7-9 - CASSPWGAGYGYTF TGTGCCAGCAGCCCCTGGGGGGCAGGCTATGGCTACACCTTC
once TRBJ2-3 TRBV10-1 - CASSRGGGGTDTQYF TGCGCCAGCAGCCGGGGAGGGGGAGGCACAGATACGCAGTATTTT
few TRBJ1-2 TRBV9 - CASSVASGYGYTF TGTGCCAGCAGCGTAGCTTCGGGATATGGCTACACCTTC
- TRBJ2-1 TRBV5-1 - CASSLLPYNEQFF TGCGCCAGCAGCTTGCTCCCTTACAATGAGCAGTTCTTC
few TRBJ1-1 TRBV5-1 TRBD1 CASTPDRGSTEAFF TGCGCCAGCACTCCTGACAGGGGCAGCACTGAAGCTTTCTTT
large TRBJ2-3 TRBV13 - CASSLARRDLDTQYF TGTGCCAGCAGCTTAGCTCGGCGGGACCTGGATACGCAGTATTTT
large TRBJ2-2 TRBV9 - CASSVTGLNTGELFF TGTGCCAGCAGCGTTACAGGGCTAAACACCGGGGAGCTGTTTTTT
large TRBJ2-3 TRBV7-7 TRBD2 CASSLGLADTQYF TGTGCTAGCAGCTTGGGACTAGCGGATACGCAGTATTTT